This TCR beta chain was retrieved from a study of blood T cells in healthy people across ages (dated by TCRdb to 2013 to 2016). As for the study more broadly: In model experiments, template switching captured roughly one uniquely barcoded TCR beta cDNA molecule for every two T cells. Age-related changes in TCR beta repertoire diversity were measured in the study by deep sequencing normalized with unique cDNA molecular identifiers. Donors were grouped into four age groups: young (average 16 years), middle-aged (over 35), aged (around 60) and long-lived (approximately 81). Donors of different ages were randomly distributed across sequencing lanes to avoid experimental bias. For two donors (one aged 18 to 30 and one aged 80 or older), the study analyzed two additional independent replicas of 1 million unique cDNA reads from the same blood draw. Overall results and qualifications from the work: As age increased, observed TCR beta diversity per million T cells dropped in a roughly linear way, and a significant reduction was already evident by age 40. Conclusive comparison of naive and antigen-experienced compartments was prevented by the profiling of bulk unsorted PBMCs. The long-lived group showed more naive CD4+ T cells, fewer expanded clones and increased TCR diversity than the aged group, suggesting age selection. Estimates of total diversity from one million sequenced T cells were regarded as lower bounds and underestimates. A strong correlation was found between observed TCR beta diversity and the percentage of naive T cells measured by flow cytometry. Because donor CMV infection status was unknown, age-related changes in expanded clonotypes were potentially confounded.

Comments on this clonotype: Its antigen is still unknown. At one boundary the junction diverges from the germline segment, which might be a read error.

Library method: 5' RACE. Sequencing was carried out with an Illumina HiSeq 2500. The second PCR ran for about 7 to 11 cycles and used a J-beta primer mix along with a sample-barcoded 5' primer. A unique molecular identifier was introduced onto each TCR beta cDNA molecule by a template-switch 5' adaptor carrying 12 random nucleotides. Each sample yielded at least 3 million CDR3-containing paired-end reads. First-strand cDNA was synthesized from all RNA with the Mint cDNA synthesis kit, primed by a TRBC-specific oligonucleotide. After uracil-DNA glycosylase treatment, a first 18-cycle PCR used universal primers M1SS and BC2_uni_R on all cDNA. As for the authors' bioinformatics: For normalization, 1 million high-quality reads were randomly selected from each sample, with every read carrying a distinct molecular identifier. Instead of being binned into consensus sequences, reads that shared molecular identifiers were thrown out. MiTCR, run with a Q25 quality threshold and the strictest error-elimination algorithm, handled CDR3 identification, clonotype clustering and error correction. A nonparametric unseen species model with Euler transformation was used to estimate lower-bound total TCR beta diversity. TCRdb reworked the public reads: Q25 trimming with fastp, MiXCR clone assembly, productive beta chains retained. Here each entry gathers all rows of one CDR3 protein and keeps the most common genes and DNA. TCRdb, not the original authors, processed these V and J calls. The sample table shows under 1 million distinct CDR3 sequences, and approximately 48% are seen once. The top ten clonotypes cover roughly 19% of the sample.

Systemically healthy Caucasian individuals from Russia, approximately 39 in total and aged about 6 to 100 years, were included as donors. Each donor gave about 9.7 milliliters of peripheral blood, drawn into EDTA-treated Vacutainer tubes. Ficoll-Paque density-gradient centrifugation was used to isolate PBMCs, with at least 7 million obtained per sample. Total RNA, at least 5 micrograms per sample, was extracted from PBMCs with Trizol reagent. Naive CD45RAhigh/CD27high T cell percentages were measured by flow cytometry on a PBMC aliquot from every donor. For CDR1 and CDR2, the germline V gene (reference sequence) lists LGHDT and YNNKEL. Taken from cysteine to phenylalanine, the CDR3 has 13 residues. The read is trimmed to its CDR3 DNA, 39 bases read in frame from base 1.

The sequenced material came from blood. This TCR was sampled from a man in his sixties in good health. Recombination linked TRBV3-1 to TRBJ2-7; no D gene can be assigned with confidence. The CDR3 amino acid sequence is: CASGQAGSYEQYF. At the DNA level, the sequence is TGTGCCAGCGGCCAAGCCGGCTCCTACGAGCAGTACTTC.